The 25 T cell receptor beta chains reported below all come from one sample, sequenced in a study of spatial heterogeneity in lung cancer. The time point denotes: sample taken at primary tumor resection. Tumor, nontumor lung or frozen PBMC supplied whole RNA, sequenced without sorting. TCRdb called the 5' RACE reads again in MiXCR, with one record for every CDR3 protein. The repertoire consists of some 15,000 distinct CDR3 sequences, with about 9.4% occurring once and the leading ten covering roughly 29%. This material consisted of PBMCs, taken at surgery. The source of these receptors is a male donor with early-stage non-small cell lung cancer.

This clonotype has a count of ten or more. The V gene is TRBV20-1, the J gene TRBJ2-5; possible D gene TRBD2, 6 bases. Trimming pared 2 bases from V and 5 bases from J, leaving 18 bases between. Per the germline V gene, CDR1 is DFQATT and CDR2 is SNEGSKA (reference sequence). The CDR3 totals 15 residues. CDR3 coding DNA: TGCAGTGCTAGAACCGGCGACGGGAGTCGGGAGACCCAGTACTTC. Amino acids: CSARTGDGSRETQYF.

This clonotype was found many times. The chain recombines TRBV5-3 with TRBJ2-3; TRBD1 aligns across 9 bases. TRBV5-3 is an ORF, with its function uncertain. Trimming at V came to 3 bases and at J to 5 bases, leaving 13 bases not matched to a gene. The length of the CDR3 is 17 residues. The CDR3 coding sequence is TGTGCCAGAAGCTCTACCGGGACAGGGTGTCGAAAAGATACGCAGTATTTT. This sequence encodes CARSSTGTGCRKDTQYF.

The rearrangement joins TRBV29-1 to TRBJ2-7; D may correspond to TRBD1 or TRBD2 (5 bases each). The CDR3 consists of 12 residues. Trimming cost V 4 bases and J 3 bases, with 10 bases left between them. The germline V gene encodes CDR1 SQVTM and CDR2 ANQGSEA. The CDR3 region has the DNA TGCAGCGTTGCCGGGACCGGCTACGAGCAGTACTTC. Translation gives CSVAGTGYEQYF.

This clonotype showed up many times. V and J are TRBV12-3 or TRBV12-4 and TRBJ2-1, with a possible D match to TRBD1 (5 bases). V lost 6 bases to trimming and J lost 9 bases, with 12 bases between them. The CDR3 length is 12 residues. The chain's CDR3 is CASSKQGIEQFF. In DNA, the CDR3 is TGTGCCAGCAGCAAGCAGGGAATTGAGCAGTTCTTC.

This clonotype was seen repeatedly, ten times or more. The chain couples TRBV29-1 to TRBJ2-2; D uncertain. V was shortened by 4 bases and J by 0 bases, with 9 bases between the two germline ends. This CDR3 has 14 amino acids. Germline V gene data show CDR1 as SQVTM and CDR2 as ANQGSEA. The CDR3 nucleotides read TGCAGCGTTGCATCAGGCACGAACACCGGGGAGCTGTTTTTT. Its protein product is CSVASGTNTGELFF.

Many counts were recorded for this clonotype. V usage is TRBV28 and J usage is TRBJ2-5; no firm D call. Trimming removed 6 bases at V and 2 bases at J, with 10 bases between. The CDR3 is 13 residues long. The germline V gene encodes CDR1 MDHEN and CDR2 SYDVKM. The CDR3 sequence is CASRRPEQETQYF. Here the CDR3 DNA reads TGTGCCAGCAGACGTCCCGAACAAGAGACCCAGTACTTC.

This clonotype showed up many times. CDR3 sequence reads: CASSQIAGAKNIQYF. CDR3 nucleotides: TGTGCCAGCAGCCAGATAGCGGGAGCCAAAAACATTCAGTACTTC. The chain carries TRBV3-1 and TRBJ2-4; 7 bases are a match to TRBD2. Unmatched junction bases numbered 2, after V lost 3 bases and J lost 0 bases. Germline V gives CDR1 LGHDT, CDR2 YNNKEL (reference sequence). The CDR3 covers 15 residues.

CDR3 in DNA: TGTGCCATCAGTGAGCCCTCCGGGACACCCCAATACGAGCAGTACTTC. The encoded protein is CAISEPSGTPQYEQYF. V and J are TRBV10-3 and TRBJ2-7, with TRBD1 as a possible D gene (6 bases). The CDR3 is made up of 16 amino acids. The germline V and J ends were trimmed by 2 bases and 4 bases, with 18 bases remaining between them. CDR1 ENHRY and CDR2 SYGVKD come from the germline V gene.

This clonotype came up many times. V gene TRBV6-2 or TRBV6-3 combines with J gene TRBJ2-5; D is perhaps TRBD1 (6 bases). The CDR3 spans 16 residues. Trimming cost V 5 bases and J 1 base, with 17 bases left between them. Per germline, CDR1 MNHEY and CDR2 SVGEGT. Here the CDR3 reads CASSVAPDSIQETQYF. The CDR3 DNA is TGTGCCAGCAGTGTAGCCCCGGACAGCATCCAAGAGACCCAGTACTTC.

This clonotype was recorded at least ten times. This CDR3 reads CAISESAMGQTNEKLFF. For the CDR3, the DNA is TGTGCCATCAGTGAGTCAGCTATGGGACAGACTAATGAAAAACTGTTTTTT. The chain couples TRBV10-3 to TRBJ1-4; 7 positions agree with TRBD1. The CDR3 is 17 residues long. The germline V gene has CDR1 ENHRY and CDR2 SYGVKD. The J segment lost 2 bases and the V segment lost 0 bases, leaving 6 bases of the junction unmatched.

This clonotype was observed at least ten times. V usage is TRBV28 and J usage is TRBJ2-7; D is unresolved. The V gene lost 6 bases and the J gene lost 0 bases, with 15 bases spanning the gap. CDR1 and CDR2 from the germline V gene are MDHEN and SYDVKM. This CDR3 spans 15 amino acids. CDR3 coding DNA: TGTGCCAGCAGCTCCCCCTATGCTGACTCCTACGAGCAGTACTTC. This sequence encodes CASSSPYADSYEQYF.

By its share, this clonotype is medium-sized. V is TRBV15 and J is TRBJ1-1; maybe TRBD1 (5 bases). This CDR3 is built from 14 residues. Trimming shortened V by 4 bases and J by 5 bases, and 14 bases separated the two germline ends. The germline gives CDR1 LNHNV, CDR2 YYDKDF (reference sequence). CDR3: CATSTGTVRTEAFF. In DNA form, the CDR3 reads TGTGCCACCAGCACCGGGACCGTACGGACTGAAGCTTTCTTT.

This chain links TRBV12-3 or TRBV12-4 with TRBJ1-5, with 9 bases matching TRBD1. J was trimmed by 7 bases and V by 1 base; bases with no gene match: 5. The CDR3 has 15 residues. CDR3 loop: CASSLEGQGGQPQHF. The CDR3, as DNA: TGTGCCAGCAGTTTAGAGGGACAGGGAGGCCAGCCCCAGCATTTT.

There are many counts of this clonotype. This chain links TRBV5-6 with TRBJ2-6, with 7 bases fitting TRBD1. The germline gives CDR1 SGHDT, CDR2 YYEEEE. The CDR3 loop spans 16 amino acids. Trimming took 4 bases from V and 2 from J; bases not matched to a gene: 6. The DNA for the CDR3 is TGTGCCAGCAGCCCCCCCGACAGGGCTGGGGCCAACGTCCTGACTTTC. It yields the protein CASSPPDRAGANVLTF.

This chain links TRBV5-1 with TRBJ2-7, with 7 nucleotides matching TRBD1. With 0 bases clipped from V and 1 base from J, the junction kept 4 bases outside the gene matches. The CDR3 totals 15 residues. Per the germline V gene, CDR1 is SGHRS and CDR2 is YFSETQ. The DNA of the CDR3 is TGCGCCAGCAGCTTGGAGCAGGGGGTTTCCTACGAGCAGTACTTC. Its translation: CASSLEQGVSYEQYF.

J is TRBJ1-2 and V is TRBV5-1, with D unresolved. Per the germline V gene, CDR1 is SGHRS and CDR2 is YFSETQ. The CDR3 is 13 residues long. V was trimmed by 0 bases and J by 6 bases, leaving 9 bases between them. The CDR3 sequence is CASSLGLTDGYTF. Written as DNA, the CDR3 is TGCGCCAGCAGCTTGGGGCTCACCGATGGCTACACCTTC.

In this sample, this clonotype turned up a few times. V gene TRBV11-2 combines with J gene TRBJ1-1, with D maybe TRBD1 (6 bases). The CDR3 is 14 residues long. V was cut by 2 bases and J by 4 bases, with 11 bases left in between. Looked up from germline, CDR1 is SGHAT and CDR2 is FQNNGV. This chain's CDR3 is CASSLRQGPTEAFF. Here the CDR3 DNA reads TGTGCCAGCAGCTTAAGGCAGGGGCCCACTGAAGCTTTCTTT.

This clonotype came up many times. CDR3 bases: TGTGCCAGCAGCCCCTACCTGGGACAGTCCTACGAGCAGTACTTC. This gives the protein CASSPYLGQSYEQYF. The rearrangement uses TRBV9 and TRBJ2-7, with 7 bases identical to TRBD1. Germline V gene lookup returns CDR1 SGDLS and CDR2 YYNGEE. The CDR3 runs 15 residues. V shed 4 bases and J 1 base; nucleotides not matched to a gene: 8. The full variable domain, in which reference TRBV9 and TRBJ2-7 provide the parts outside the CDR3, is DSGVTQTPKHLITATGQRVTLRCSPRSGDLSVYWYQQSLDQGLQFLIQYYNGEERAKGNILERFSAQQFPDLHSELNLSSLELGDSALYFCASSPYLGQSYEQYFGPGTRLTVT.

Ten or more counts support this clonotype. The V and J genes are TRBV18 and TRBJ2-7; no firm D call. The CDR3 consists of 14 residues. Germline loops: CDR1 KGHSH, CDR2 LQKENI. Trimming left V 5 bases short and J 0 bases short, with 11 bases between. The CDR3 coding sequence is TGTGCCAGCTCAAATCAGGCGGTCTCCTACGAGCAGTACTTC. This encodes CASSNQAVSYEQYF.

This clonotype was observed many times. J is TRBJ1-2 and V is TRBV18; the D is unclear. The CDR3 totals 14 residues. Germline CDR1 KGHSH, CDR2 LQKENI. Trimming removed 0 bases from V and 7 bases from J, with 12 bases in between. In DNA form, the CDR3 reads TGTGCCAGCTCACCACCGGGTAGAGCCTCTGGCTACACCTTC. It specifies CASSPPGRASGYTF.

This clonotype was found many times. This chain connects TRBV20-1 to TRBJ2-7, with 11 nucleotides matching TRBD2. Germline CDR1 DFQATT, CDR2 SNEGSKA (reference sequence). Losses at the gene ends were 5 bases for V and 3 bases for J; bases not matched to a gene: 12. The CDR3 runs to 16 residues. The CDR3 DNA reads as TGCAGTGCTGTCCCAACTAGCGGGAGTGTAGTCTACGAGCAGTACTTC. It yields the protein CSAVPTSGSVVYEQYF.

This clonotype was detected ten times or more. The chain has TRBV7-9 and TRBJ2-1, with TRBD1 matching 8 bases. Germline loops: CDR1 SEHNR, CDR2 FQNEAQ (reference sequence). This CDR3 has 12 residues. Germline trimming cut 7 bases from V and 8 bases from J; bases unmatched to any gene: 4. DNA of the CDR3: TGTGCCAGCACTCGACAGGGGCATGAGCAGTTCTTC. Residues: CASTRQGHEQFF.

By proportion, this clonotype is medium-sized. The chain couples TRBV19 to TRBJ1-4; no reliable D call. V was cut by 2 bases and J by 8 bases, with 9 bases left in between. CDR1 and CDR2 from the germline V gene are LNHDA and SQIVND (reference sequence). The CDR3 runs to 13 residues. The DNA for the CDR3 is TGTGCCAGTAGTATACGCGGAGGAGAAAAACTGTTTTTT. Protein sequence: CASSIRGGEKLFF.

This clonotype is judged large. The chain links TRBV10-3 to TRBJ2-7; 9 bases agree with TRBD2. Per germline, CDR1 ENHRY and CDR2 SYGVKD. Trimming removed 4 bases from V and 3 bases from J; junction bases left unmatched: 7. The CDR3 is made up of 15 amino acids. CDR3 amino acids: CAISGYLAGSYEQYF. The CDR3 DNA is TGTGCCATCAGTGGTTATCTAGCGGGAAGCTACGAGCAGTACTTC.

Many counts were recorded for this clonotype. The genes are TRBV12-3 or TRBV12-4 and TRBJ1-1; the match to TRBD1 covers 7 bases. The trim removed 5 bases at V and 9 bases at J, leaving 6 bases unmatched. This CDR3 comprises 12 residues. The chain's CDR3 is CASSPQGTQAFF. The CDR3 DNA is TGTGCCAGCAGTCCACAGGGGACCCAAGCTTTCTTT.